The entry below gives a single TCR beta chain sequence along with its context. Its antigen is undetermined. The CDR3 is 14 residues long. TCRdb re-analyzed the 5' RACE reads; it lists each CDR3 protein once, without DNA. The table gives about 380,000 distinct CDR3 sequences; the top ten clones make up roughly 5.4% of it. The sample belongs to a study of T cells expressing NK-cell markers. Across the whole study: Eight donors were sequenced, seven testing HCMV-seropositive and one testing seronegative. Findings and caveats of the study: What remained unclear was the HCMV specificity of expanded NKG2C+ T cell clones.

The gene calls are TRBV12-3 or TRBV12-4 and TRBJ1-1. The receptor was isolated from a man aged 18-69 years in good health. The sequencing input was blood T cells: a sorted CD56 or NKG2C T cell subset, CD4+ or CD8+ T cells, or bulk PBMC T cells (not recorded which). This CDR3 is CATSGERIVAEAFF.